Only one count was recorded for the clone carrying this T cell receptor (beta chain). This sample is drawn from a study of CD8+CD57+ T cells in acquired aplastic anemia. V gave up 6 bases and J gave up 7 bases, with 16 bases separating them. Germline V gene lookup returns CDR1 DFQATT and CDR2 SNEGSKA (reference sequence). This CDR3 has 12 amino acids. TCR beta VDJ and CDR3 were profiled, and genomic DNA was the template. MiXCR, run by TCRdb on the reads, gives a single entry per CDR3 protein. The sample shows 300,000 or so distinct CDR3 sequences, around 60% of them seen only once. The chain recombines TRBV20-1 with TRBJ2-7; D is tentatively TRBD1 or TRBD2 (6 bases each). Sequencing input: sorted CD4+, CD8+, or CD8+CD57+ T cells (not recorded which) from PBMCs. This clonotype was obtained from a human donor with severe aplastic anemia or a healthy control (not recorded which). The CDR3 DNA sequence: TGCAGTGCGTGGACCGGGGGCGGAGAGCAGTACTTC. This sequence encodes CSAWTGGGEQYF.